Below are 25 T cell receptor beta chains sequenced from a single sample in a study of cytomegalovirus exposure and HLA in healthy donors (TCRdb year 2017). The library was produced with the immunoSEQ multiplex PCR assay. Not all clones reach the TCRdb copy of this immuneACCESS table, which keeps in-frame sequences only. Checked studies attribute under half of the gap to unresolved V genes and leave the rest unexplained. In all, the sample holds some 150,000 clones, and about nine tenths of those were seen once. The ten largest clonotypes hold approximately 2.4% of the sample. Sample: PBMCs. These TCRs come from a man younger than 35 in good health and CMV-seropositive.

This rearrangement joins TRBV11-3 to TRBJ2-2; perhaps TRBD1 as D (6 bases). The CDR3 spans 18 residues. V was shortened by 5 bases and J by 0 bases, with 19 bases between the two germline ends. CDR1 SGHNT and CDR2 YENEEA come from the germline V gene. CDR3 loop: CASSPTPWTDANTGELFF. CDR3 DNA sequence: TGTGCCAGCAGCCCGACCCCGTGGACAGATGCGAACACCGGGGAGCTGTTTTTT.

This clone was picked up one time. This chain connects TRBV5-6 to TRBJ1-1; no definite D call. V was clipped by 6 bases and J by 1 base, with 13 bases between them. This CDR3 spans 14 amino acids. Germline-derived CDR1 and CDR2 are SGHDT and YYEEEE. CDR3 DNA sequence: TGTGCCAGCAACTTTGGTTGGCAGAACACTGAAGCTTTCTTT. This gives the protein CASNFGWQNTEAFF.

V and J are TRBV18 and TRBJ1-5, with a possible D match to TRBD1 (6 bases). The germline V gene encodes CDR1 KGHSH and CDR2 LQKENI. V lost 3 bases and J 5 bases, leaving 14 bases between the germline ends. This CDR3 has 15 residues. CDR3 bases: TGTGCCAGCTCACCGAGAACAGGGAGGGATCAGCCCCAGCATTTT. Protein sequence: CASSPRTGRDQPQHF.

The CDR3 region has the DNA TGTGCCAGCAGGAGCAGGGCCGATGACACTGAAGCTTTCTTT. Protein sequence: CASRSRADDTEAFF. The chain carries TRBV6-4 and TRBJ1-1; D is perhaps TRBD1 (5 bases). Germline lookup yields CDR1 MRHNA and CDR2 SNTAGT. CDR3 length: 14 amino acids. The V end lost 6 bases, the J end lost 3 bases, and 14 bases lay between the germline ends.

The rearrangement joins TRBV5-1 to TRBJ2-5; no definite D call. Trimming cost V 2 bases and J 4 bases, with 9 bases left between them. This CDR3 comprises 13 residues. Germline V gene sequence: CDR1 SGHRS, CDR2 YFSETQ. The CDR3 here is CASSFRSVETQYF. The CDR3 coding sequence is TGCGCCAGCAGCTTTAGGAGCGTAGAGACCCAGTACTTC.

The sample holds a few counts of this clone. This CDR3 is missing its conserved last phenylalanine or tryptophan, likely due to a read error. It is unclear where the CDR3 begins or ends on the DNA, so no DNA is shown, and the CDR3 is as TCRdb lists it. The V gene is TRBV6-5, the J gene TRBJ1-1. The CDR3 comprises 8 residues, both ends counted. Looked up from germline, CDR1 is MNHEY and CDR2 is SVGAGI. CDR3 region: CASSYPPL.

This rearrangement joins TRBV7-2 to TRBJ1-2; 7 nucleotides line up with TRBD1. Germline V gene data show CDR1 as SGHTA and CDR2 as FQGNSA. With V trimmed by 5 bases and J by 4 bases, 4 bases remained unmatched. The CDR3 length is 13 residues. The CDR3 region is CASSQTGIYGYTF. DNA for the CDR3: TGTGCCAGCAGCCAGACAGGGATCTATGGCTACACCTTC.

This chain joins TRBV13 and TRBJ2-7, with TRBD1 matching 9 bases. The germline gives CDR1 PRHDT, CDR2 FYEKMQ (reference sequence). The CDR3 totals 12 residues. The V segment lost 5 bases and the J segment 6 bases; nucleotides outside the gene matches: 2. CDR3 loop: CASSLTGGEQYF. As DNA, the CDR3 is TGTGCCAGCAGCCTGACAGGGGGCGAGCAGTACTTC.

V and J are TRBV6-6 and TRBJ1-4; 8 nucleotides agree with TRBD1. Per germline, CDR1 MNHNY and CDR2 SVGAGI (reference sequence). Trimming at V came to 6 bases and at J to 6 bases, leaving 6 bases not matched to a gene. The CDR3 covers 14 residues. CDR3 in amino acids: CASSRGQGYEKLFF. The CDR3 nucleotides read TGTGCCAGCAGCCGCGGACAGGGCTATGAAAAACTGTTTTTT.

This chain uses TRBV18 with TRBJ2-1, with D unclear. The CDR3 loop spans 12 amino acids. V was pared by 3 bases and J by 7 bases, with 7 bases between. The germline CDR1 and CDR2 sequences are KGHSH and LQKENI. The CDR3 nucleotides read TGTGCCAGCTCACCGACTGGTAATGAGCAGTTCTTC. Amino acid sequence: CASSPTGNEQFF.

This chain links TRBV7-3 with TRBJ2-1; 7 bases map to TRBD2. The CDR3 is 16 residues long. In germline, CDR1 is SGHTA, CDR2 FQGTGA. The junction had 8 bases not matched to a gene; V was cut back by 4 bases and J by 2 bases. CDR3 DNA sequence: TGTGCCAGCAGCTCCAGTACTAGCGCGACCTACAATGAGCAGTTCTTC. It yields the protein CASSSSTSATYNEQFF. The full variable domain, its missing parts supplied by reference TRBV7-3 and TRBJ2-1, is GAGVSQTPSNKVTEKGKYVELRCDPISGHTALYWYRQSLGQGPEFLIYFQGTGAADDSGLPNDRFFAVRPEGSVSTLKIQRTERGDSAVYLCASSSSTSATYNEQFFGPGTRLTVL.

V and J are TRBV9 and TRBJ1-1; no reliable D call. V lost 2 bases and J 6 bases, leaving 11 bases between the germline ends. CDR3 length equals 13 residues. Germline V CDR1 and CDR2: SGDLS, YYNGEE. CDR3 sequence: CASSVGERAEAFF. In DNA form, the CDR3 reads TGTGCCAGCAGCGTCGGGGAACGCGCTGAAGCTTTCTTT.

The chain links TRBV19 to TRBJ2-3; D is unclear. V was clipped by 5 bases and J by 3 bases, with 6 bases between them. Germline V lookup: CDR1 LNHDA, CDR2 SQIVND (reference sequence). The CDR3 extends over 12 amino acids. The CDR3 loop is CASSPSTDTQYF. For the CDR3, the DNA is TGTGCCAGTAGTCCCTCTACAGATACGCAGTATTTT.

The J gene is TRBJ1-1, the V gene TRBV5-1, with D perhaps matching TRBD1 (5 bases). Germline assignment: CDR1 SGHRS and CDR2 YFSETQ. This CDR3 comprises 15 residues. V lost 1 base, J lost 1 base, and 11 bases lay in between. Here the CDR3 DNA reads TGCGCCAGCAGCTTGAATCGGCAGGGGAACACTGAAGCTTTCTTT. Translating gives CASSLNRQGNTEAFF.

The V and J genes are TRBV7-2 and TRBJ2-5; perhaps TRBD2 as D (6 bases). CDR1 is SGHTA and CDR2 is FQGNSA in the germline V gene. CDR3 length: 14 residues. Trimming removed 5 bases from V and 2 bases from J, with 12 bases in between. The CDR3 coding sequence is TGTGCCAGCAGCGCCCGGACTATTCAAGAGACCCAGTACTTC. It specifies CASSARTIQETQYF.

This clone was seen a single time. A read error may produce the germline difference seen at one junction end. CDR3 DNA: TGTGCCAGCACCTTGGCCAACCTAGGGGGAAAACTGTTTTTT. This encodes CASTLANLGGKLFF. This sequence joins TRBV5-5 and TRBJ1-4, with D possibly being TRBD1 (6 bases). This CDR3 contains 14 residues. Looked up from germline, CDR1 is SGHKS and CDR2 is YYEKEE (reference sequence).

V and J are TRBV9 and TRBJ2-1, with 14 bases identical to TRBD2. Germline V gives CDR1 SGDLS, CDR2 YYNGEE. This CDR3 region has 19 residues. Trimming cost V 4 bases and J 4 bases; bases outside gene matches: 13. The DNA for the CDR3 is TGTGCCAGCAGCCCCGCCGGGACTAGCGGGAGAGGCGGTTACAATGAGCAGTTCTTC. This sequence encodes CASSPAGTSGRGGYNEQFF. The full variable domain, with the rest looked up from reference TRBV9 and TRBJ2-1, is DSGVTQTPKHLITATGQRVTLRCSPRSGDLSVYWYQQSLDQGLQFLIQYYNGEERAKGNILERFSAQQFPDLHSELNLSSLELGDSALYFCASSPAGTSGRGGYNEQFFGPGTRLTVL.

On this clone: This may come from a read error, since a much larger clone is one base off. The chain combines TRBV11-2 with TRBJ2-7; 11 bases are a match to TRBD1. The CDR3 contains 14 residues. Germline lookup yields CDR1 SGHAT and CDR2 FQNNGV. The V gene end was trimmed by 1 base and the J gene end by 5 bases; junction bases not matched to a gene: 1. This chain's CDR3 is CASSLGTGGDEQYF. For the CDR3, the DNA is TGTGCCAGCAGCTTAGGGACAGGGGGCGACGAGCAGTACTTC. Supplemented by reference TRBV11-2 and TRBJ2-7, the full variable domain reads EAGVAQSPRYKIIEKRQSVAFWCNPISGHATLYWYQQILGQGPKLLIQFQNNGVVDDSQLPKDRFSAERLKGVDSTLKIQPAKLEDSAVYLCASSLGTGGDEQYFGPGTRLTVT.

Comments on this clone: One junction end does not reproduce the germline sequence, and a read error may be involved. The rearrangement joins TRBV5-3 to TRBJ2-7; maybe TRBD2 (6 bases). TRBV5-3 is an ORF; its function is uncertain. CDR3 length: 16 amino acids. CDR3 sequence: CARSLCPRGGLAELYF. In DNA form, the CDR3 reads TGTGCCAGAAGCTTGTGCCCTCGCGGAGGGCTAGCCGAGCTGTACTTC.

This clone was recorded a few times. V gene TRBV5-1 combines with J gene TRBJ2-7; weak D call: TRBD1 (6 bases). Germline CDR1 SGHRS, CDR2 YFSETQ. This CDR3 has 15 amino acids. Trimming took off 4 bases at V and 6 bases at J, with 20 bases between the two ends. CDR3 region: CASSPGTQGLGEQYF. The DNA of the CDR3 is TGCGCCAGCAGCCCGGGGACCCAGGGGTTGGGCGAGCAGTACTTC.

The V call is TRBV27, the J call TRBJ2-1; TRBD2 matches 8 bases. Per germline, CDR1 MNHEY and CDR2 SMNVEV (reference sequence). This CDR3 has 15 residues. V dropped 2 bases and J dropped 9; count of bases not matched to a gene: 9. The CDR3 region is CASSLAGGLYGEQFF. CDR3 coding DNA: TGTGCCAGCAGTTTAGCGGGAGGCCTATACGGTGAGCAGTTCTTC.

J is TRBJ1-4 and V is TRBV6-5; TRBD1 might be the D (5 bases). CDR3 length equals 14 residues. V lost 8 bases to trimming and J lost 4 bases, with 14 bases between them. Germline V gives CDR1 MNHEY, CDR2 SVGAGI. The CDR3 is CASCSKGLNEKLFF. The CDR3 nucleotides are TGTGCCAGCTGCTCCAAGGGGCTTAATGAAAAACTGTTTTTT.

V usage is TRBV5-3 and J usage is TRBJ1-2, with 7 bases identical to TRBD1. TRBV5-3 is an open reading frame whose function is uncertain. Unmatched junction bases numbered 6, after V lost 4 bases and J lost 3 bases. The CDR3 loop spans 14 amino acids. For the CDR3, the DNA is TGTGCCAGAAGCCCTGGACAGGTGGACTATGGCTACACCTTC. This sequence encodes CARSPGQVDYGYTF.

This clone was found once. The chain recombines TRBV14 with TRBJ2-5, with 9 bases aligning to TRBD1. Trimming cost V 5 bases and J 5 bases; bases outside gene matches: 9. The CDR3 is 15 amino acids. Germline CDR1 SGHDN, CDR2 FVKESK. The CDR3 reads CASSSRTGAGETQYF. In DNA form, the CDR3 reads TGTGCCAGCAGCAGCCGGACAGGGGCGGGCGAGACCCAGTACTTC.

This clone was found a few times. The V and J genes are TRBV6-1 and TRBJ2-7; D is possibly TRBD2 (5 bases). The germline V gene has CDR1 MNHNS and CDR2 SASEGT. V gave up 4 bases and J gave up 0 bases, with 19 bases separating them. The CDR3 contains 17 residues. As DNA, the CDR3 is TGTGCCAGCAGTGTGCGTCATGGAGGCAAGAGCTCCTACGAGCAGTACTTC. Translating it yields CASSVRHGGKSSYEQYF.